The next 6 T cell receptor beta chains were all read from a single sample in a study of T cells in pancreatic ductal adenocarcinoma. Using immunoSEQ multiplex PCR, the repertoire was profiled, and TCRdb retains in-frame clones only, with some absent. The data show about 12,000 clones, 86% seen once. The selected patients with pancreatic ductal adenocarcinoma had surgery but no neoadjuvant therapy. The specimen sequenced was PBMCs. The source of these receptors is a human donor with pancreatic ductal adenocarcinoma.

This chain uses TRBV10-3 with TRBJ1-5; D is uncertain. The CDR3 is 17 residues long. V gave up 0 bases and J gave up 1 base, with 13 bases separating them. The germline V gene encodes CDR1 ENHRY and CDR2 SYGVKD. The DNA for the CDR3 is TGTGCCATCAGTGAGTCCCCCCGACGGGGAAGCAATCAGCCCCAGCATTTT. Translation: CAISESPRRGSNQPQHF.

This sequence joins TRBV7-2 and TRBJ2-7; 8 nucleotides line up with TRBD2. The length of the CDR3 is 12 residues. V trimming: 4 bases; J trimming: 4 bases; junction bases outside the gene matches: 0. From germline, CDR1 is SGHTA and CDR2 FQGNSA. The CDR3 loop reads CASSSSGYEQYF. The CDR3 DNA reads TGTGCCAGCAGCTCTAGCGGGTACGAGCAGTACTTC.

The V call is TRBV2, the J call TRBJ2-7; D is possibly TRBD1 (5 bases). The CDR3 length is 15 residues. V lost 5 bases and J 2 bases, leaving 16 bases between the germline ends. Germline V gene lookup returns CDR1 SNHLY and CDR2 FYNNEI. CDR3 DNA sequence: TGTGCCAGCAGTTTTGCCAGGGCGGTCACCTACGAGCAGTACTTC. Its translation is CASSFARAVTYEQYF. The complete variable domain, with remaining parts taken from reference TRBV2 and TRBJ2-7, reads EPEVTQTPSHQVTQMGQEVILRCVPISNHLYFYWYRQILGQKVEFLVSFYNNEISEKSEIFDDQFSVERPDGSNFTLKIRSTKLEDSAMYFCASSFARAVTYEQYFGPGTRLTVT.

The rearrangement joins TRBV4-1 to TRBJ2-7; D gene unclear. The germline V gene encodes CDR1 MGHRA and CDR2 YSYEKL. The V gene lost 1 base and the J gene lost 5 bases, with 6 bases spanning the gap. This CDR3 spans 12 amino acids. CDR3 sequence (DNA): TGCGCCAGCAGCCAAGTTGGAAACGAGCAGTACTTC. Protein sequence: CASSQVGNEQYF.

The chain employs TRBV11-3 and TRBJ2-2, with D possibly matching TRBD2 (5 bases). The V gene's germline CDR1 is SGHNT and CDR2 YENEEA. The CDR3 is 14 amino acids. Trimming took off 5 bases at V and 1 base at J, with 8 bases between the two ends. CDR3 in DNA: TGTGCCAGCAGCCGGGATCAGAACACCGGGGAGCTGTTTTTT. Amino acid sequence: CASSRDQNTGELFF.

This chain connects TRBV9 to TRBJ1-4; TRBD1 might be the D (6 bases). Trimming took 4 bases from V and 3 from J, leaving 13 bases between them. This CDR3 has 15 residues. The germline V gene has CDR1 SGDLS and CDR2 YYNGEE. CDR3 protein: CASSYQDRPNEKLFF. In nucleotides, the CDR3 is TGTGCCAGCAGCTACCAGGACAGACCTAATGAAAAACTGTTTTTT.